The 31 T cell receptor beta chains below all came from one sample that was sequenced in a study of beta chain features in type 1 diabetes. The sequenced template was cDNA made from the entire isolated RNA. TCRdb's table, derived via immunoSEQ multiplex PCR, lists solely in-frame clones and lacks some. There are 900,000 or so clones in the sample; roughly 15% occur only once, and around 0.02% lies in the top ten. Sequenced material: naive CD4+ T cells from blood. The receptors here all came from a woman under 30 in good health.

This clone was picked up a small number of times. J is TRBJ1-2 and V is TRBV21-1. TRBV21-1 is a pseudogene segment. This CDR3 is built from 17 residues. CDR3 sequence reads: CASSKVAGQPSFYGYTF. Here the CDR3 DNA reads TGTGCCAGCAGCAAAGTAGCGGGACAGCCGAGCTTCTATGGCTACACCTTC.

This clone was counted a single time. The chain is built from TRBV9 and TRBJ1-3; D is unresolved. V lost 0 bases and J lost 11, with 18 bases in between. This CDR3 has 15 amino acids. Germline CDR1 is SGDLS and CDR2 is YYNGEE. The CDR3 loop is CASSVVLGPRGAIYF. The CDR3 DNA reads TGTGCCAGCAGCGTAGTTCTTGGGCCGAGAGGAGCCATATATTTT.

This clone was found a few times. The chain is built from TRBV4-3 and TRBJ2-5, with no clear D. Trimming removed 1 base at V and 6 bases at J, with 9 bases between. This CDR3 spans 13 amino acids. Germline-derived CDR1 and CDR2 are LGHNA and YSLEER. The CDR3 reads CASSQGVLQTQYF. CDR3 nucleotides: TGCGCCAGCAGCCAAGGAGTCCTGCAGACCCAGTACTTC.

CDR3 protein: CASSFRRDQVANEQFF. Here the CDR3 DNA reads TGTGCCAGCAGCTTCCGACGTGATCAAGTAGCCAATGAGCAGTTCTTC. V usage is TRBV11-2 and J usage is TRBJ2-1; D not certain. V lost 3 bases and J lost 6, with 18 bases in between. Per germline, CDR1 SGHAT and CDR2 FQNNGV. This CDR3 comprises 16 residues.

This clone was observed a few times. This chain joins TRBV18 and TRBJ2-3, with unresolved D. CDR3 size: 13 residues. Germline assignment: CDR1 KGHSH and CDR2 LQKENI. Trimming pared 5 bases from V and 2 bases from J, leaving 8 bases between. CDR3 amino acids: CASSSGNTDTQYF. The CDR3, as DNA: TGTGCCAGCTCATCCGGTAACACAGATACGCAGTATTTT.

This clone has a handful of counts. This chain uses TRBV11-2 with TRBJ2-7; TRBD2 matches 10 bases. The germline CDR1 and CDR2 sequences are SGHAT and FQNNGV. The CDR3 has 16 residues. Trimming at V came to 3 bases and at J to 3 bases, leaving 8 bases not matched to a gene. CDR3 residues: CASSFSSGRENYEQYF. The CDR3 nucleotides read TGTGCCAGCAGCTTCTCTAGCGGGAGAGAGAACTACGAGCAGTACTTC.

This chain joins TRBV11-2 and TRBJ2-7, with a weak D call TRBD1 (5 bases). This CDR3 comprises 14 residues. Deletions cut 3 bases from V and 7 bases from J, with 16 bases between. From germline, CDR1 is SGHAT and CDR2 FQNNGV. The CDR3 DNA follows: TGTGCCAGCAGCTTTACCGACAGCCTAGGAGAGCAGTACTTC. Translation gives CASSFTDSLGEQYF.

This chain connects TRBV7-8 to TRBJ1-3; 9 positions match TRBD1. V lost 4 bases and J lost 2; bases outside the gene matches: 3. Looked up from germline, CDR1 is SGHVS and CDR2 is FQNEAQ. This CDR3 region has 15 residues. The CDR3 sequence: CASSSRQGAGNTIYF. The CDR3 bases are TGTGCCAGCAGCTCGAGACAGGGGGCTGGAAACACCATATATTTT.

Comments on this clone: The sample contains more than one DNA sequence encoding this CDR3. The genes are TRBV18 and TRBJ2-7; D ambiguous. The CDR3 totals 11 residues. Trimming removed 2 bases at V and 3 bases at J, with 2 bases between. Germline V gives CDR1 KGHSH, CDR2 LQKENI. The CDR3 nucleotides are TGTGCCAGCTCACCAGGCTACGAGCAGTACTTC. Its protein product is CASSPGYEQYF.

V usage is TRBV5-1 and J usage is TRBJ1-1, with 8 bases fitting TRBD1. V shed 7 bases, J shed 0 bases, and the junction held 5 bases outside the gene matches. The germline gives CDR1 SGHRS, CDR2 YFSETQ. CDR3 size: 14 residues. CDR3 in amino acids: CASQSGGVNTEAFF. CDR3 sequence (DNA): TGCGCCAGCCAGTCAGGGGGCGTGAACACTGAAGCTTTCTTT.

This chain links TRBV7-3 with TRBJ2-5; D unclear. The germline V and J ends were trimmed by 5 bases and 0 bases, with 7 bases remaining between them. This CDR3 contains 13 residues. Per germline, CDR1 SGHTA and CDR2 FQGTGA. CDR3 nucleotides: TGTGCCAGCAGCCTCCAACACCAAGAGACCCAGTACTTC. Translated, it gives CASSLQHQETQYF.

The rearrangement joins TRBV11-3 to TRBJ2-3, with unresolved D. The CDR3 is 13 amino acids. Trimming took off 1 base at V and 4 bases at J, with 6 bases between the two ends. Germline CDR1 SGHNT, CDR2 YENEEA. The chain's CDR3 is CASSLAWSDTQYF. CDR3 sequence (DNA): TGTGCCAGCAGCTTAGCGTGGTCAGATACGCAGTATTTT. The full variable domain, rest sourced from reference TRBV11-3 and TRBJ2-3, is EAGVVQSPRYKIIEKKQPVAFWCNPISGHNTLYWYLQNLGQGPELLIRYENEEAVDDSQLPKDRFSAERLKGVDSTLKIQPAELGDSAVYLCASSLAWSDTQYFGPGTRLTVL.

Only a few counts were recorded for this clone. V is TRBV9 and J is TRBJ2-7; 7 nucleotides agree with TRBD2. The germline CDR1 and CDR2 sequences are SGDLS and YYNGEE. This CDR3 region has 13 residues. With 0 bases clipped from V and 6 bases from J, the junction kept 3 bases outside the gene matches. The CDR3 bases are TGTGCCAGCAGCGTAGATGGGAGGGGCGAGCAGTACTTC. This gives the protein CASSVDGRGEQYF.

This clone was counted a single time. The V call is TRBV4-2, the J call TRBJ2-4; D tentatively fits TRBD1 or TRBD2 (5 bases each). Germline CDR1 reads LGHNA; CDR2 reads YNFKEQ. This CDR3 comprises 19 residues. Trimming took off 3 bases at V and 0 bases at J, with 21 bases between the two ends. The CDR3 region is CASSHPGAGSREAKNIQYF. CDR3 DNA sequence: TGTGCCAGCAGCCACCCTGGGGCGGGTAGCCGGGAAGCCAAAAACATTCAGTACTTC.

This clone was seen more than once but under ten times. The chain combines TRBV7-2 with TRBJ1-1, with TRBD1 as a possible D gene (5 bases). The germline gives CDR1 SGHTA, CDR2 FQGNSA. The V gene lost 5 bases and the J gene lost 4 bases, with 20 bases spanning the gap. The CDR3 is made up of 16 amino acids. In DNA form, the CDR3 reads TGTGCCAGCAGCATATCTATTGGGATTGGGGGCACTGAAGCTTTCTTT. Translated, it gives CASSISIGIGGTEAFF.

In its sample, this clone was seen a few times. The chain couples TRBV9 to TRBJ2-1, with unresolved D. Germline V gene data show CDR1 as SGDLS and CDR2 as YYNGEE. CDR3 length equals 15 residues. V shed 0 bases and J shed 10 bases, with 17 bases lying between them. Written as DNA, the CDR3 is TGTGCCAGCAGCGTAGATCCCCCCCGTATTTGGGAGCAGTTCTTC. This gives the protein CASSVDPPRIWEQFF.

The chain uses TRBV4-2 and TRBJ2-1, with a possible D match to TRBD2 (6 bases). This CDR3 region has 16 residues. CDR1 is LGHNA and CDR2 is YNFKEQ in the germline V gene. V gave up 0 bases and J gave up 2 bases, with 11 bases separating them. CDR3: CASSQDRDLTYNEQFF. CDR3 in DNA: TGTGCCAGCAGCCAAGACCGGGACTTAACCTACAATGAGCAGTTCTTC.

This clone was seen a handful of times. This sequence joins TRBV6-6 and TRBJ2-1, with D maybe TRBD2 (6 bases). The germline gives CDR1 MNHNY, CDR2 SVGAGI (reference sequence). V was clipped by 7 bases and J by 8 bases, with 18 bases between them. The CDR3 has 14 residues. CDR3 region: CASILRPLADEQFF. CDR3 bases: TGTGCCAGCATTTTGAGGCCTTTAGCGGATGAGCAGTTCTTC.

This rearrangement joins TRBV18 to TRBJ2-7; 8 nucleotides agree with TRBD2. The CDR3 spans 16 residues. Per the germline V gene, CDR1 is KGHSH and CDR2 is LQKENI. Germline trimming cut 3 bases from V and 2 bases from J; bases unmatched to any gene: 9. The CDR3 here is CASSPPSGGGTYEQYF. The CDR3, as DNA: TGTGCCAGCTCACCTCCCAGCGGGGGAGGCACCTACGAGCAGTACTTC.

The gene calls are TRBV7-9 and TRBJ2-4; 9 bases align to TRBD1. The trim removed 4 bases at V and 7 bases at J, leaving 8 bases unmatched. CDR1 and CDR2 (germline): SEHNR, FQNEAQ (reference sequence). This CDR3 is built from 15 residues. This chain's CDR3 is CASSSRTGAGNIQYF. The CDR3 DNA reads as TGTGCCAGCAGCTCAAGGACAGGGGCAGGTAACATTCAGTACTTC.

This clone was picked up one time. The chain couples TRBV27 to TRBJ2-3; 9 bases align to TRBD2. With V trimmed by 7 bases and J by 4 bases, 6 bases remained unmatched. The CDR3 spans 14 residues. Per germline, CDR1 MNHEY and CDR2 SMNVEV (reference sequence). The CDR3 reads CASKSSGTSDTQYF. CDR3 nucleotides: TGTGCCAGCAAATCTAGCGGGACGTCAGATACGCAGTATTTT.

This clone showed up just a few times. The chain has TRBV4-3 and TRBJ2-7; TRBD2 agrees at 7 bases. V shed 1 base, J shed 6 bases, and the junction held 9 bases outside the gene matches. Germline V gene data show CDR1 as LGHNA and CDR2 as YSLEER. The CDR3 is made up of 15 amino acids. The CDR3 DNA reads as TGCGCCAGCAGCCAAGTGGCGGGGGTCGCGCTCGAGCAGTACTTC. It translates to CASSQVAGVALEQYF.

This clone was found a few times. This sequence joins TRBV6-6 and TRBJ1-4, with 8 bases fitting TRBD1. Germline loops: CDR1 MNHNY, CDR2 SVGAGI (reference sequence). The trim removed 4 bases at V and 8 bases at J, leaving 9 bases unmatched. This CDR3 is 15 amino acids long. The CDR3 bases are TGTGCCAGCAGTTCAAGCGGACAGGGAAGAGAAAAACTGTTTTTT. This translates into CASSSSGQGREKLFF.

The chain has TRBV6-6 and TRBJ2-5; D remains unclear. The germline V gene has CDR1 MNHNY and CDR2 SVGAGI (reference sequence). The length of the CDR3 is 10 residues. The V end lost 6 bases, the J end lost 2 bases, and 1 base lay between the germline ends. The CDR3 DNA sequence: TGTGCCAGCAGACAAGAGACCCAGTACTTC. It yields the protein CASRQETQYF.

The sample holds a few counts of this clone. The rearrangement links TRBV7-9 to TRBJ2-7; TRBD1 agrees at 10 bases. J lost 6 bases, V lost 3 bases, and 5 bases had no gene match. The CDR3 is 14 residues long. CDR1 is SEHNR and CDR2 is FQNEAQ in the germline V gene (reference sequence). The CDR3 reads CASSFRDRGSEQYF. The DNA of the CDR3 is TGTGCCAGCAGCTTTCGGGACAGGGGAAGCGAGCAGTACTTC.

This clone was counted a few times. The chain is built from TRBV15 and TRBJ1-5; no reliable D call. The CDR3 has 13 amino acids. Germline CDR1 LNHNV, CDR2 YYDKDF (reference sequence). Trimming pared 2 bases from V and 7 bases from J, leaving 9 bases between. Here the CDR3 reads CATSRLGKQPQHF. CDR3 nucleotide sequence: TGTGCCACCAGCAGACTAGGGAAACAGCCCCAGCATTTT.

The chain employs TRBV7-2 and TRBJ2-1, with 9 bases aligning to TRBD2. The junction had 11 bases not matched to a gene; V was cut back by 9 bases and J by 2 bases. The CDR3 covers 16 residues. The germline gives CDR1 SGHTA, CDR2 FQGNSA. CDR3 loop: CASSGGRAGTYNEQFF. The CDR3 DNA sequence: TGTGCCAGTTCTGGCGGGAGGGCCGGTACCTACAATGAGCAGTTCTTC.

V and J are TRBV5-6 and TRBJ1-4; no clear D gene. CDR1 and CDR2 (germline): SGHDT, YYEEEE. CDR3 size: 12 residues. Trimming pared 1 base from V and 12 bases from J, leaving 10 bases between. The CDR3 DNA reads TGTGCCAGCAGCTTGTGGGCCGGAGAACTGTTTTTT. Translation gives CASSLWAGELFF.

As regards this clone: The sample has other DNA sequences that encode this CDR3 too. This chain connects TRBV18 to TRBJ1-5; D call uncertain. The CDR3 covers 13 residues. The germline gives CDR1 KGHSH, CDR2 LQKENI. V was cut by 2 bases and J by 5 bases, with 7 bases left in between. CDR3 DNA sequence: TGTGCCAGCTCACCAGCAGGAGATCAGCCCCAGCATTTT. Amino acid sequence: CASSPAGDQPQHF.

This clone has a handful of counts. Other DNA sequences of this sample code for an identical CDR3. This sequence joins TRBV7-2 and TRBJ2-5, with no clear D. This CDR3 is 14 amino acids long. Germline-derived CDR1 and CDR2 are SGHTA and FQGNSA. Deletions cut 5 bases from V and 0 bases from J, with 10 bases between. The CDR3 loop is CASSPTRDQETQYF. The CDR3 region has the DNA TGTGCCAGCAGCCCAACTCGGGACCAAGAGACCCAGTACTTC.

The chain carries TRBV11-2 and TRBJ2-6; a weak D match, TRBD2 (5 bases). The V gene lost 4 bases and the J gene lost 0 bases, with 16 bases spanning the gap. Germline CDR1 SGHAT, CDR2 FQNNGV. The CDR3 is 18 amino acids. In DNA form, the CDR3 reads TGTGCCAGCAGCTCTCGGGGTCCATACAGCTCTGGGGCCAACGTCCTGACTTTC. Amino acids: CASSSRGPYSSGANVLTF.